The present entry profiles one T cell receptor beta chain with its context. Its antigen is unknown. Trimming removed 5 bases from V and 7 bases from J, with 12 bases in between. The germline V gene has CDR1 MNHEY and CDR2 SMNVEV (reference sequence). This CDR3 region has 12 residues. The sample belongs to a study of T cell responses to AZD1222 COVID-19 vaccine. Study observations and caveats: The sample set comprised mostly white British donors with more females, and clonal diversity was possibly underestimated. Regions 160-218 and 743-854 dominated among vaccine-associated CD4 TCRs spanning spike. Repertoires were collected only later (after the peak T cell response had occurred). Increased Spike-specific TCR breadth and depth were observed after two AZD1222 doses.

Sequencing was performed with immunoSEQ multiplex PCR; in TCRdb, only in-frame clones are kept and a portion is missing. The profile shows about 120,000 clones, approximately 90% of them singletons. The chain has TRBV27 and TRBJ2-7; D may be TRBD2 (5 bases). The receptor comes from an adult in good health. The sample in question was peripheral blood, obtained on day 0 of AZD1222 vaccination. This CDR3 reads CASSPLLGEQYF. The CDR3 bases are TGTGCCAGCAGTCCTCTACTAGGGGAGCAGTACTTC.